Listed below are T cell receptor beta chains from one sample, sequenced in a study of cytomegalovirus exposure and HLA in healthy donors. Only in-frame clones appear in the TCRdb table, and some are missing; sequencing was by immunoSEQ multiplex PCR. The sample includes around 130,000 clones, around 75% of them seen just once. The sequencing sample was made of PBMCs. These receptors were taken from a man in his thirties or forties in good health and CMV-seronegative. CDR3s include the opening cysteine and the closing phenylalanine or tryptophan. Fields, in order: V gene, J gene, D gene, CDR3 protein, CDR3 DNA. The D gene is left open where the match is weak.

v_gene: TRBV5-1
j_gene: TRBJ2-2
d_gene: TRBD1
CDR3aa: CATQRPGGYTGELFF
CDR3nt: TGCGCCACTCAAAGGCCAGGGGGATACACCGGGGAGCTGTTTTTT

v_gene: TRBV4-2
j_gene: TRBJ2-3
d_gene: TRBD2
CDR3aa: CASSQHGTSGTGRNTQYF
CDR3nt: TGTGCCAGCAGCCAGCACGGGACTAGCGGGACCGGGAGGAATACGCAGTATTTT

v_gene: TRBV7-9
j_gene: TRBJ1-6
d_gene: .
CDR3aa: CASSYGDSPLHF
CDR3nt: TGTGCCAGCAGCTACGGGGATTCACCCCTCCACTTT

v_gene: TRBV4-1
j_gene: TRBJ1-2
d_gene: TRBD1
CDR3aa: CASSQDRGRGYGYTF
CDR3nt: TGCGCCAGCAGCCAAGACAGGGGGCGAGGCTATGGCTACACCTTC

v_gene: TRBV4-3
j_gene: TRBJ2-7
d_gene: .
CDR3aa: CASSQGSVPSSYEQYF
CDR3nt: TGCGCCAGCAGCCAAGGGTCCGTCCCGAGCTCCTACGAGCAGTACTTC

v_gene: TRBV6-6
j_gene: TRBJ2-3
d_gene: .
CDR3aa: CASSYPQGWGTDTQYF
CDR3nt: TGTGCCAGCAGTTACCCACAGGGTTGGGGCACAGATACGCAGTATTTT

v_gene: TRBV19
j_gene: TRBJ2-7
d_gene: TRBD1
CDR3aa: CASSTRTGQLSIIPYEQYF
CDR3nt: TGTGCCAGTAGTACCCGGACAGGACAGCTTTCCATTATACCCTACGAGCAGTACTTC

v_gene: TRBV9
j_gene: TRBJ2-3
d_gene: TRBD2
CDR3aa: CASSVWGGGATDTQYF
CDR3nt: TGTGCCAGCAGCGTATGGGGCGGGGGGGCGACAGATACGCAGTATTTT

v_gene: TRBV2
j_gene: TRBJ1-6
d_gene: TRBD1
CDR3aa: CASRQGYVVGSPLHF
CDR3nt: TGTGCCAGCAGACAGGGGTACGTAGTGGGTTCACCCCTCCACTTT

v_gene: TRBV28
j_gene: TRBJ1-2
d_gene: .
CDR3aa: CASSYSVYGYTF
CDR3nt: TGTGCCAGCAGTTACAGTGTCTATGGCTACACCTTC

v_gene: TRBV4-3
j_gene: TRBJ2-2
d_gene: TRBD2
CDR3aa: CASSQRGGSGELFF
CDR3nt: TGCGCCAGCAGCCAACGGGGGGGCTCCGGGGAGCTGTTTTTT

v_gene: TRBV2
j_gene: TRBJ1-1
d_gene: .
CDR3aa: CASSEQGTEAFF
CDR3nt: TGTGCCAGCAGTGAACAGGGCACTGAAGCTTTCTTT

v_gene: TRBV7-6
j_gene: TRBJ2-5
d_gene: .
CDR3aa: CASSSGGETQYF
CDR3nt: TGTGCCAGCAGCTCCGGGGGAGAGACCCAGTACTTC